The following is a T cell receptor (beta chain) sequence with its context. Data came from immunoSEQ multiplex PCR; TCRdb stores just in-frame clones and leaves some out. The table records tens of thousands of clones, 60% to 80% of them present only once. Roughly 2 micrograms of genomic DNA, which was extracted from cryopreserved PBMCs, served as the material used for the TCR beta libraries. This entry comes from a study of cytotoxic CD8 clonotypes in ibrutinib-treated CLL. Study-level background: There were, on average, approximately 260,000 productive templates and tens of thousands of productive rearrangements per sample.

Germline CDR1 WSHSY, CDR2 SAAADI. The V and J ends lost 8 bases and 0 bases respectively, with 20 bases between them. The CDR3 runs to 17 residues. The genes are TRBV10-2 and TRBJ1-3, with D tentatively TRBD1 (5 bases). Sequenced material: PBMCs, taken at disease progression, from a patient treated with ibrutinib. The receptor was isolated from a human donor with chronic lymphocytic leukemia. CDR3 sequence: CASYTGAGSLSGNTIYF. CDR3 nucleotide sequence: TGCGCCAGCTATACAGGTGCGGGTTCCCTCTCTGGAAACACCATATATTTT.